This entry lists 3 T cell receptor beta chains sequenced from one sample in a study of OX40 agonist ivuxolimab in advanced cancers. Only in-frame clones appear in the TCRdb table, and some are missing; sequencing was by immunoSEQ multiplex PCR. The sample has roughly 150,000 clones, under 95% seen once. The material was CD4+ or CD8+ T cells sorted from blood, obtained in a trial of the OX40 agonist ivuxolimab. The receptors stem from an adult with an advanced solid tumor such as melanoma, head and neck, liver or kidney cancer.

This chain uses TRBV10-1 with TRBJ1-1; perhaps TRBD1 as D (5 bases). The CDR3 spans 14 residues. Germline lookup yields CDR1 WNHNN and CDR2 SYGVQD (reference sequence). V lost 3 bases to trimming and J lost 4 bases, with 12 bases between them. The CDR3 DNA follows: TGCGCCAGCAGTGATTCGGGGCCCGCCACTGAAGCTTTCTTT. Its translation: CASSDSGPATEAFF.

This chain uses TRBV14 with TRBJ1-2; no definite D call. Germline assignment: CDR1 SGHDN and CDR2 FVKESK. Trimming took off 0 bases at V and 4 bases at J, with 9 bases between the two ends. The CDR3 is made up of 14 amino acids. CDR3 sequence (DNA): TGTGCCAGCAGCCAAGAGGGCGGCAGCTATGGCTACACCTTC. It encodes CASSQEGGSYGYTF.

The J gene is TRBJ1-6, the V gene TRBV7-2; 8 positions agree with TRBD1. The CDR3 spans 16 residues. Germline loops: CDR1 SGHTA, CDR2 FQGNSA. J was trimmed by 5 bases and V by 3 bases; bases with no gene match: 6. CDR3 sequence: CASSLGQGANNSPLHF. DNA for the CDR3: TGTGCCAGCAGCTTGGGGCAGGGGGCAAATAATTCACCCCTCCACTTT.